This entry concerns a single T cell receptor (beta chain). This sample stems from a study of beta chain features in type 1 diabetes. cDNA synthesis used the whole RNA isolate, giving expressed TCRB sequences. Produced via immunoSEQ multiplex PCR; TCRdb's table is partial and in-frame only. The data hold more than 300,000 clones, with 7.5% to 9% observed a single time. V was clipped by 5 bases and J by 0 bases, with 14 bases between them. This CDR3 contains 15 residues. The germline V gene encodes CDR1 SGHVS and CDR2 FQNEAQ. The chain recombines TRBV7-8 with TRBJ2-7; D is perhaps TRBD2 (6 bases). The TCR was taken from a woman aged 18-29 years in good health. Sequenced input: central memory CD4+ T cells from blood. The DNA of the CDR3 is TGTGCCAGCAGCAGAGGAACTAGCCTCTCCTACGAGCAGTACTTC. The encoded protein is CASSRGTSLSYEQYF. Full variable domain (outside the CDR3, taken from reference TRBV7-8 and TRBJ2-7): GAGVSQSPRYKVAKRGQDVALRCDPISGHVSLFWYQQALGQGPEFLTYFQNEAQLDKSGLPSDRFFAERPEGSVSTLKIQRTQQEDSAVYLCASSRGTSLSYEQYFGPGTRLTVT.